The sequence of this T cell receptor beta chain was determined in a study of patients and donors after allogeneic stem cell transplantation. TCRdb re-derived calls from the RT-PCR reads in MiXCR, one entry per CDR3 protein. The sample contains approximately 210,000 distinct CDR3 sequences, 41% of which appear only once. This TCR derives from a human donor who was either an allogeneic HSCT recipient or a stem cell or donor lymphocyte infusion donor (not recorded which). It is not recorded whose cells these are; they may come from a transplant donor. The material sequenced was blood, either unsorted or a sorted T cell fraction (not recorded which).

The CDR3 loop reads CASSLSPVLANYGYTF. The CDR3 DNA follows: TGTGCCAGCAGTTTAAGCCCGGTACTAGCTAACTATGGCTACACCTTC. V and J are TRBV12-3 or TRBV12-4 and TRBJ1-2; no clear D. The V and J ends lost 2 bases and 0 bases respectively, with 13 bases between them. The CDR3 loop spans 16 amino acids.